Given below is one T cell receptor beta chain in context. The data were obtained in a study of blood T cell repertoires in COVID-19. Study in general: COVID-19 samples, acute and convalescent, were from the United States, Italy and Spain. Sources were T cells, B-cell-depleted T cells, or PBMCs; the material itself was cDNA or gDNA.

The table came from immunoSEQ multiplex PCR; TCRdb's copy has only in-frame clones and leaves some out. In the table there are about 300,000 clones, around 84% of which are singletons. Trimming cost V 7 bases and J 1 base; bases outside gene matches: 9. The CDR3 consists of 14 residues. The germline V gene encodes CDR1 SQVTM and CDR2 ANQGSEA. Material: PBMCs or T cells enriched from blood (not recorded which). This chain joins TRBV29-1 and TRBJ1-1; TRBD1 matches 7 bases. The clonotype originates from a young woman who had recovered from COVID-19. The CDR3 nucleotides are TGCAGCGCGTCACAGGGGCTACCGAACACTGAAGCTTTCTTT. Its translation: CSASQGLPNTEAFF.